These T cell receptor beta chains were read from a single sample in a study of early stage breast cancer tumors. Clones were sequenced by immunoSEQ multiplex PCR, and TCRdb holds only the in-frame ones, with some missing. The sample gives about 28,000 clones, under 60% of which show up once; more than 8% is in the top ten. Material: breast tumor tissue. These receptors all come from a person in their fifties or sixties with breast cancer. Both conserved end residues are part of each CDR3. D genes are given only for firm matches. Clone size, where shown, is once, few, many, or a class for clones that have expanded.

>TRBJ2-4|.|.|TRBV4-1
TGCGCCAGCAGCCAAGTCTCCTTCCAGCGGGTGAACATTCAGTACTTC
CASSQVSFQRVNIQYF
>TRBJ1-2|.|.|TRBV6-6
TGTGCCAGCAGCCAAGACAGACAGCGCTATGGCTACACCTTC
CASSQDRQRYGYTF
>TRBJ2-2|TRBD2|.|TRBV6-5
TGTGCCAGCAGTACTAACCCGACTAGCGGGAGAGAGCTGTTTTTT
CASSTNPTSGRELFF
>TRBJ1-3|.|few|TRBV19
TGTGCCAGTAGTATTGGGGAAGCTGGAAACACCATATATTTT
CASSIGEAGNTIYF
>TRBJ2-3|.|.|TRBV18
TGTGCCAGCTCACCGACCCCTGCAGATACGCAGTATTTT
CASSPTPADTQYF
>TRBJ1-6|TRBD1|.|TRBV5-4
TGTGCCAGCAGCCGTCCGGGACAGCTTTCACCCCTCCACTTT
CASSRPGQLSPLHF
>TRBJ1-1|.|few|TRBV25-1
TGTGCCAGCAGTGAATTCGACAGGCCGAACACTGAAGCTTTCTTT
CASSEFDRPNTEAFF
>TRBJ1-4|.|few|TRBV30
TGTGCCTGGAGTGTGGATATTGGTGAAAAACTGTTTTTT
CAWSVDIGEKLFF
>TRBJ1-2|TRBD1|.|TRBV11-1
TGTGCCAGCAGCTTAGCGTTCCAGGGGGCTGTCACCTTC
CASSLAFQGAVTF
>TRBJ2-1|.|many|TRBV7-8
TGTGCCAGCAGCTTAGATGAGCAGTTCTTC
CASSLDEQFF